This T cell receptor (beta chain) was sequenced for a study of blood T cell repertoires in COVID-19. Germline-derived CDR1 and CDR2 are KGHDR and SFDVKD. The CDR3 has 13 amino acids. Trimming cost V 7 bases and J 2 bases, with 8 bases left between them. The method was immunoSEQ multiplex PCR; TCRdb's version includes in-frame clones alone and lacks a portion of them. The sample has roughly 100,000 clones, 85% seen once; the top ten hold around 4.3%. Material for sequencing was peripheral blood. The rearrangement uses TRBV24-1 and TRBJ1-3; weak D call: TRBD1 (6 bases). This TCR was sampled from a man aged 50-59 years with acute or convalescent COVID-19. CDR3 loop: CATSSGAGNTIYF. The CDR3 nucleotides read TGTGCCACCAGCTCAGGGGCTGGAAACACCATATATTTT.